The 14 T cell receptor beta chains listed next were all sequenced from one sample in a study of response to subunit inactivated influenza vaccine. A single record per CDR3 protein comes from TCRdb applying MiXCR to the RT-PCR reads. This table holds approximately 250,000 distinct CDR3 sequences, 9% to 15% found once. This sample comprised non-naive T cells sorted from PBMCs, obtained 14 to 15 days before vaccination. These receptors were taken from a man in his fifties or sixties who received an inactivated influenza vaccine.

As regards this clonotype: A much larger clone differs from this one at a single base, so this may be a read error. This chain joins TRBV5-6 and TRBJ1-1, with a tentative D call TRBD1 (6 bases). This CDR3 region has 13 residues. The germline CDR1 and CDR2 sequences are SGHDT and YYEEEE. The germline V and J ends were trimmed by 3 bases and 3 bases, with 9 bases remaining between them. The CDR3 nucleotides are TGTGCCAGCAGCTACAGGGAGTACACTGAAGCTTTCTTT. Encoded protein: CASSYREYTEAFF.

This clonotype was observed many times. The genes are TRBV6-2 or TRBV6-3 and TRBJ2-7; 8 bases are a match to TRBD1. Germline trimming cut 7 bases from V and 3 bases from J; bases unmatched to any gene: 2. CDR1 MNHEY and CDR2 SVGEGT come from the germline V gene. CDR3 length: 12 amino acids. The CDR3 here is CASKTGDYEQYF. The DNA of the CDR3 is TGTGCCAGCAAGACAGGGGACTACGAGCAGTACTTC.

The J gene is TRBJ1-2, the V gene TRBV7-9; D is uncertain. CDR1 SEHNR and CDR2 FQNEAQ come from the germline V gene (reference sequence). The CDR3 is 13 amino acids. V shed 3 bases and J shed 3 bases, with 8 bases lying between them. The CDR3 coding sequence is TGTGCCAGCAGCTTTCTCCAAGACTATGGCTACACCTTC. Its translation: CASSFLQDYGYTF.

In its sample, this clonotype was seen a few times. V gene TRBV20-1 combines with J gene TRBJ1-6; 8 bases agree with TRBD1. Germline V lookup: CDR1 DFQATT, CDR2 SNEGSKA (reference sequence). The V segment lost 0 bases and the J segment 6 bases; nucleotides outside the gene matches: 7. This CDR3 has 16 residues. Here the CDR3 DNA reads TGCAGTGCTAGAGATACACGGACAGGGACTAATTCACCCCTCCACTTT. Translated, it gives CSARDTRTGTNSPLHF.

The sample holds a few counts of this clonotype. The rearrangement links TRBV10-3 to TRBJ2-7; 8 nucleotides match TRBD1. Trimming cost V 7 bases and J 6 bases; bases outside gene matches: 11. CDR1 is ENHRY, CDR2 SYGVKD, per germline. There are 14 residues in the CDR3. The CDR3 DNA reads TGTGCCATCAACCCGACAGGGGAGTTCGGCGAGCAGTACTTC. Its translation: CAINPTGEFGEQYF.

The chain carries TRBV11-2 and TRBJ2-2; no clear D gene. The CDR3 is made up of 17 amino acids. Trimming took 6 bases from V and 4 from J, leaving 21 bases between them. Germline values: CDR1 SGHAT, CDR2 FQNNGV. The CDR3 loop is CASRTSRRMTVTGELFF. DNA of the CDR3: TGTGCCAGCAGGACCAGTAGGCGGATGACGGTCACCGGGGAGCTGTTTTTT.

The genes are TRBV7-2 and TRBJ1-1; 8 bases are shared with TRBD1. Looked up from germline, CDR1 is SGHTA and CDR2 is FQGNSA. The J segment lost 4 bases and the V segment lost 5 bases, leaving 9 bases of the junction unmatched. The length of the CDR3 is 15 residues. In nucleotides, the CDR3 is TGTGCCAGCAGCACACAGGGGGTTTCGCGCACTGAAGCTTTCTTT. Translated, it gives CASSTQGVSRTEAFF.

This clonotype was picked up many times. This chain joins TRBV24-1 and TRBJ1-5, with D possibly matching TRBD1 (6 bases). The germline V and J ends were trimmed by 4 bases and 2 bases, with 14 bases remaining between them. The CDR3 runs 16 residues. Germline lookup yields CDR1 KGHDR and CDR2 SFDVKD. Here the CDR3 DNA reads TGTGCCACCAGTGACCACAGGGCCGGGGGCAATCAGCCCCAGCATTTT. Amino acids: CATSDHRAGGNQPQHF.

This chain links TRBV5-1 with TRBJ2-5; no clear D. The CDR3 loop spans 12 amino acids. The V gene's germline CDR1 is SGHRS and CDR2 YFSETQ. V was clipped by 0 bases and J by 8 bases, with 8 bases between them. In DNA form, the CDR3 reads TGCGCCAGCAGCTTGGAGAAGTCCACCCAGTACTTC. Translating gives CASSLEKSTQYF. Full variable domain (remainder filled in from reference TRBV5-1 and TRBJ2-5): KAGVTQTPRYLIKTRGQQVTLSCSPISGHRSVSWYQQTPGQGLQFLFEYFSETQRNKGNFPGRFSGRQFSNSRSEMNVSTLELGDSALYLCASSLEKSTQYFGPGTRLLVL.

The V gene is TRBV7-3, the J gene TRBJ2-1; possibly TRBD1 for D (5 bases). Trimming removed 0 bases from V and 10 bases from J, with 16 bases in between. This CDR3 is built from 15 residues. The V gene's germline CDR1 is SGHTA and CDR2 FQGTGA. CDR3 DNA: TGTGCCAGCAGCTTAACGGGGCAGGGCAAACTAGAGCAGTTCTTC. Translation gives CASSLTGQGKLEQFF.

The rearrangement joins TRBV11-2 to TRBJ2-7, with D tentatively TRBD1 (6 bases). Germline V gene sequence: CDR1 SGHAT, CDR2 FQNNGV. The CDR3 is made up of 13 amino acids. Trimming took 10 bases from V and 5 from J, leaving 18 bases between them. CDR3 coding DNA: TGTGCCACCGGGGTATACAGGGACGACGAGCAGTACTTC. This sequence encodes CATGVYRDDEQYF.

The rearrangement uses TRBV5-6 and TRBJ2-5; the D is unclear. Per germline, CDR1 SGHDT and CDR2 YYEEEE. V gave up 2 bases and J gave up 4 bases, with 12 bases separating them. The CDR3 is 14 amino acids. For the CDR3, the DNA is TGTGCCAGCAGCTTCAGTTGGGGTGGAGAGACCCAGTACTTC. Translated: CASSFSWGGETQYF.

This clonotype occurred many times. The J gene is TRBJ1-4, the V gene TRBV27; no firm D call. The CDR3 has 12 amino acids. Germline V gene data show CDR1 as MNHEY and CDR2 as SMNVEV (reference sequence). V dropped 5 bases and J dropped 4 bases, with 5 bases sitting between them. The CDR3 DNA sequence: TGTGCCAGCAGTCGTCTTAATGAAAAACTGTTTTTT. It codes for CASSRLNEKLFF.

This chain's CDR3 is CASSYVSSTEAFF. CDR3 nucleotide sequence: TGTGCCAGCAGTTATGTGAGCAGCACTGAAGCTTTCTTT. V and J are TRBV6-2 or TRBV6-3 and TRBJ1-1; D not certain. The germline V and J ends were trimmed by 3 bases and 4 bases, with 9 bases remaining between them. CDR1 is MNHEY, CDR2 SVGEGT, per germline. There are 13 residues in the CDR3.